The 32 T cell receptor beta chains given below trace back to one sample, sequenced in a study of T cells in Graves' hyperthyroidism and ophthalmopathy. Using RNA transcripts as the source, TCR beta CDR3 regions were amplified. The HTBI primer set drove a first-round RT-PCR of the TCR CDR3. Via MiXCR, TCRdb re-called the multiplex PCR reads, giving one row per CDR3 protein. This table has 450,000 to 500,000 distinct CDR3 sequences, around a fifth appearing once. The specimen sequenced was blood. These receptors were taken from a woman in her seventies with Graves' ophthalmopathy.

This sequence joins TRBV5-1 and TRBJ2-2; D perhaps matches TRBD1 (6 bases). Trimming shortened V by 2 bases and J by 5 bases, and 13 bases separated the two germline ends. Germline V gene data show CDR1 as SGHRS and CDR2 as YFSETQ. CDR3 length: 15 residues. CDR3 sequence reads: CASSFERGYTGELFF. In DNA form, the CDR3 reads TGCGCCAGCAGCTTCGAGAGGGGGTATACCGGGGAGCTGTTTTTT.

In the case of this clonotype: A much larger clone differs by one base, so this may be a read error. J is TRBJ2-7 and V is TRBV7-2; a weak D match, TRBD2 (5 bases). Germline CDR1 and CDR2: SGHTA and FQGNSA. This CDR3 spans 13 amino acids. CDR3 coding DNA: TGTGCCAGCAACTTAAGTCGGGATTACGAGCAGTACTTC. Encoded protein: CASNLSRDYEQYF.

The table lists this clonotype with many counts. The chain joins TRBV29-1 to TRBJ1-1; D not certain. CDR1 is SQVTM and CDR2 is ANQGSEA in the germline V gene. CDR3 length equals 17 residues. V was pared by 7 bases and J by 5 bases, with 29 bases between. CDR3 sequence (DNA): TGCAGCGCCAGGAGGGAAACCGTCACTCTAACTAGGACTGAAGCTTTCTTT. This translates into CSARRETVTLTRTEAFF. Drawing the rest from reference TRBV29-1 and TRBJ1-1, the complete variable domain is SAVISQKPSRDICQRGTSLTIQCQVDSQVTMMFWYRQQPGQSLTLIATANQGSEATYESGFVIDKFPISRPNLTFSTLTVSNMSPEDSSIYLCSARRETVTLTRTEAFFGQGTRLTVV.

This clonotype appeared a few times. The chain uses TRBV28 and TRBJ1-2; D gene uncertain. CDR1 and CDR2 (germline): MDHEN, SYDVKM. V lost 3 bases to trimming and J lost 1 base, with 6 bases between them. The CDR3 covers 13 residues. In DNA, the CDR3 is TGTGCCAGCAGTTTTGTGAATAACTATGGCTACACCTTC. Translated: CASSFVNNYGYTF.

This clonotype was recorded at least ten times. The chain is built from TRBV7-8 and TRBJ2-7; possible D gene TRBD2, 7 bases. Trimming took off 1 base at V and 0 bases at J, with 10 bases between the two ends. Germline V gene lookup returns CDR1 SGHVS and CDR2 FQNEAQ. The CDR3 length is 15 residues. CDR3 region: CASSLEGGSSYEQYF. The CDR3 DNA reads TGTGCCAGCAGCTTAGAGGGGGGGTCCTCCTACGAGCAGTACTTC.

Only a few counts were recorded for this clonotype. The CDR3 loop is CASSLDPRNTDTQYF. DNA for the CDR3: TGTGCCAGCAGCTTAGATCCTAGGAACACAGATACGCAGTATTTT. J is TRBJ2-3 and V is TRBV11-2, with D hard to call. The CDR3 is 15 residues long. V gave up 0 bases and J gave up 2 bases, with 9 bases separating them. In germline, CDR1 is SGHAT, CDR2 FQNNGV. Drawing the rest from reference TRBV11-2 and TRBJ2-3, the complete variable domain is EAGVAQSPRYKIIEKRQSVAFWCNPISGHATLYWYQQILGQGPKLLIQFQNNGVVDDSQLPKDRFSAERLKGVDSTLKIQPAKLEDSAVYLCASSLDPRNTDTQYFGPGTRLTVL.

This clonotype was observed a handful of times. The chain joins TRBV5-1 to TRBJ2-5, with 12 bases that match TRBD1. The CDR3 sequence is 16 residues long. In germline, CDR1 is SGHRS, CDR2 YFSETQ. Germline trimming cut 1 base from V and 5 bases from J; bases unmatched to any gene: 6. The CDR3 DNA reads TGCGCCAGCAGCTTGTGGGGACAGGGGGCGGAGGAGACCCAGTACTTC. This codes for CASSLWGQGAEETQYF.

This clonotype was picked up many times. The chain combines TRBV7-9 with TRBJ1-1; D perhaps matches TRBD1 (5 bases). Germline CDR1 is SEHNR and CDR2 is FQNEAQ (reference sequence). V shed 1 base and J shed 0 bases, with 9 bases lying between them. There are 15 residues in the CDR3. CDR3 residues: CASSLVQGVNTEAFF. The DNA of the CDR3 is TGTGCCAGCAGCTTAGTGCAAGGGGTGAACACTGAAGCTTTCTTT.

This clonotype was seen repeatedly, ten times or more. The J gene is TRBJ1-5, the V gene TRBV2; the match to TRBD1 covers 11 bases. Germline trimming cut 7 bases from V and 4 bases from J; bases unmatched to any gene: 3. Germline V gene lookup returns CDR1 SNHLY and CDR2 FYNNEI. CDR3 size: 14 residues. The CDR3 coding sequence is TGTGCCAGCAATCGGGACAGGGGGAATCAGCCCCAGCATTTT. It codes for CASNRDRGNQPQHF.

This clonotype was detected only a few times. A much larger clone sits a single nucleotide away, making a read error possible. CDR3 coding DNA: TGTGCCAGCAGTTTTAGTGGACCGAGACAGGGCTACGAGCAGTACTTC. Protein sequence: CASSFSGPRQGYEQYF. V is TRBV12-3 or TRBV12-4 and J is TRBJ2-7, with 7 bases lining up with TRBD1. V shed 3 bases and J 3 bases; nucleotides not matched to a gene: 11. This CDR3 spans 16 amino acids.

The gene calls are TRBV6-1 and TRBJ2-1, with 10 positions matching TRBD2. The CDR3 sequence is 16 residues long. Germline trimming cut 1 base from V and 7 bases from J; bases unmatched to any gene: 7. Per germline, CDR1 MNHNS and CDR2 SASEGT. CDR3 DNA sequence: TGTGCCAGCAGTGAAGTTCCTAGCGGGAGCAGAAATGAGCAGTTCTTC. Residues: CASSEVPSGSRNEQFF.

This clonotype was observed a handful of times. V is TRBV6-1 and J is TRBJ1-1; 7 bases line up with TRBD1. Germline CDR1 reads MNHNS; CDR2 reads SASEGT. V shed 5 bases and J 4 bases; nucleotides not matched to a gene: 13. The CDR3 spans 16 residues. CDR3 residues: CASSYILTGRGTEAFF. Written as DNA, the CDR3 is TGTGCCAGCAGTTACATTCTGACAGGGAGGGGCACTGAAGCTTTCTTT.

This clonotype was detected ten times or more. The chain is built from TRBV2 and TRBJ1-1; no clear D gene. V lost 4 bases to trimming and J lost 6 bases, with 18 bases between them. Germline CDR1 is SNHLY and CDR2 is FYNNEI. The CDR3 loop spans 15 amino acids. CDR3 nucleotides: TGTGCCAGCAGTGTATTGAGCGTAGGGCTATCTGAAGCTTTCTTT. Translating gives CASSVLSVGLSEAFF.

This clonotype was seen many times. V usage is TRBV28 and J usage is TRBJ1-2; D is possibly TRBD1 (5 bases). Germline CDR1 and CDR2: MDHEN and SYDVKM. V was cut by 5 bases and J by 0 bases, with 13 bases left in between. CDR3 length: 15 amino acids. This CDR3 reads CASSPLGRTNYGYTF. The DNA for the CDR3 is TGTGCCAGCAGTCCTCTGGGACGGACTAACTATGGCTACACCTTC.

The table lists this clonotype with a count of one. This may be a read error, as it is one base from a much larger clone. The chain links TRBV11-2 to TRBJ2-1, with D tentatively TRBD1 (5 bases). V lost 1 base and J lost 4, with 17 bases in between. Germline V gene data show CDR1 as SGHAT and CDR2 as FQNNGV. The CDR3 is 17 residues long. The CDR3 sequence: CASSLGRAGSRYNEQFF. CDR3 DNA: TGTGCCAGCAGCTTAGGAAGGGCAGGGTCGAGGTACAATGAGCAGTTCTTC.

V and J are TRBV20-1 and TRBJ1-1, with D perhaps TRBD1 (6 bases). The CDR3 loop spans 15 amino acids. Germline CDR1 reads DFQATT; CDR2 reads SNEGSKA (reference sequence). V lost 8 bases and J 4 bases, leaving 23 bases between the germline ends. The CDR3 here is CSLNTGRTVSTEAFF. In DNA form, the CDR3 reads TGCAGTCTAAATACAGGGAGAACAGTGAGCACTGAAGCTTTCTTT.

Turning to this clonotype: One end of the junction does not line up with germline, which may come from a read error. The J gene is TRBJ2-5, the V gene TRBV6-2 or TRBV6-3, with 9 bases fitting TRBD2. CDR1 is MNHEY and CDR2 is SVGEGT in the germline V gene. The CDR3 is made up of 14 amino acids. The CDR3: CASSPLAGSETQCF. CDR3 coding DNA: TGTGCCAGCAGTCCGCTAGCGGGATCAGAGACCCAGTGCTTC.

This clonotype showed up just a few times. This chain joins TRBV11-3 and TRBJ2-7, with D perhaps matching TRBD2 (6 bases). Trimming pared 5 bases from V and 6 bases from J, leaving 14 bases between. CDR3 size: 13 residues. In germline, CDR1 is SGHNT, CDR2 YENEEA. In DNA, the CDR3 is TGTGCCAGCAGCCCCGGGAGTTTGGGCGAGCAGTACTTC. Translated, it gives CASSPGSLGEQYF.

The sample holds many counts of this clonotype. V gene TRBV28 combines with J gene TRBJ2-1; D might be TRBD1 (6 bases). Trimming cost V 4 bases and J 7 bases, with 17 bases left between them. Germline assignment: CDR1 MDHEN and CDR2 SYDVKM. The CDR3 totals 15 residues. CDR3 sequence reads: CASSSHGQTTNEQFF. As DNA, the CDR3 is TGTGCCAGCAGTTCTCACGGACAGACGACAAATGAGCAGTTCTTC.

This clonotype occurred many times. The gene calls are TRBV12-3 or TRBV12-4 and TRBJ2-7, with D uncertain. The CDR3 is 14 residues long. V was pared by 5 bases and J by 5 bases, with 16 bases between. The CDR3 region is CASSQQPGVNEQYF. The CDR3 nucleotides read TGTGCCAGCAGTCAGCAACCAGGAGTGAACGAGCAGTACTTC.

This clonotype has only a few counts. This chain uses TRBV5-1 with TRBJ2-7; no clear D. The CDR3 is made up of 13 amino acids. Per germline, CDR1 SGHRS and CDR2 YFSETQ. Trimming removed 4 bases from V and 4 bases from J, with 12 bases in between. The CDR3: CASSPLKSYEQYF. The CDR3 region has the DNA TGCGCCAGCAGCCCTCTGAAGTCATACGAGCAGTACTTC. Supplemented by reference TRBV5-1 and TRBJ2-7, the full variable domain reads KAGVTQTPRYLIKTRGQQVTLSCSPISGHRSVSWYQQTPGQGLQFLFEYFSETQRNKGNFPGRFSGRQFSNSRSEMNVSTLELGDSALYLCASSPLKSYEQYFGPGTRLTVT.

Of note for this clonotype: At one end the junction does not follow the germline gene, possibly because of a read error. The chain has TRBV2 and TRBJ1-2, with no clear D. The germline V gene encodes CDR1 SNHLY and CDR2 FYNNEI. The CDR3 is 13 residues long. The CDR3 DNA reads as TGTGCCAGCAGTGAGGGTTTTGGCTATGGCTGCACCTTC. Translation gives CASSEGFGYGCTF. The complete variable domain, with remaining parts taken from reference TRBV2 and TRBJ1-2, reads EPEVTQTPSHQVTQMGQEVILRCVPISNHLYFYWYRQILGQKVEFLVSFYNNEISEKSEIFDDQFSVERPDGSNFTLKIRSTKLEDSAMYFCASSEGFGYGCTFGSGTRLTVV.

Many counts were recorded for this clonotype. The chain joins TRBV2 to TRBJ2-1; D remains unclear. Germline loops: CDR1 SNHLY, CDR2 FYNNEI. This CDR3 region has 15 residues. V lost 6 bases to trimming and J lost 6 bases, with 18 bases between them. Here the CDR3 reads CASSSIDSVGNEQFF. CDR3 sequence (DNA): TGTGCCAGCAGCTCGATTGACTCCGTCGGCAATGAGCAGTTCTTC.

This clonotype appeared many times. The rearrangement links TRBV6-5 to TRBJ2-1, with D tentatively TRBD1 (6 bases). CDR1 and CDR2 (germline): MNHEY, SVGAGI. There are 17 residues in the CDR3. Trimming left V 6 bases short and J 4 bases short, with 22 bases between. The CDR3 region has the DNA TGTGCCAGCAGGGACGGACAGACCCTCATTAAATACAATGAGCAGTTCTTC. Its protein product is CASRDGQTLIKYNEQFF.

This clonotype was seen a few times. This chain uses TRBV11-2 with TRBJ1-4; D is possibly TRBD1 (5 bases). CDR1 and CDR2 from the germline V gene are SGHAT and FQNNGV. The CDR3 has 17 amino acids. V lost 5 bases and J 5 bases, leaving 21 bases between the germline ends. DNA for the CDR3: TGTGCCAGCAGCCCCCTTAGCTTGGGACGGTGGAATGAAAAACTGTTTTTT. It yields the protein CASSPLSLGRWNEKLFF.

In this sample, this clonotype turned up a few times. The genes are TRBV2 and TRBJ1-6; possibly TRBD1 for D (6 bases). CDR1 is SNHLY and CDR2 is FYNNEI in the germline V gene. The CDR3 runs 15 residues. V shed 11 bases and J shed 5 bases, with 19 bases lying between them. The CDR3 sequence is CASGGGPLNNSPLHF. DNA of the CDR3: TGTGCCTCCGGAGGGGGGCCTCTTAATAATTCACCCCTCCACTTT.

V gene TRBV5-1 combines with J gene TRBJ2-5; perhaps TRBD1 as D (6 bases). The CDR3 length is 14 residues. Between the trimmed V and J ends, which lost 4 bases and 5 bases, there was a span of 15 bases. The germline V gene has CDR1 SGHRS and CDR2 YFSETQ. The CDR3 loop is CASSTNTGKETQYF. The CDR3 nucleotides read TGCGCCAGCAGCACCAACACAGGGAAGGAGACCCAGTACTTC.

The chain joins TRBV7-9 to TRBJ2-1, with TRBD2 identical over 10 bases. V trimming: 1 base; J trimming: 5 bases; junction bases outside the gene matches: 5. CDR1 is SEHNR, CDR2 FQNEAQ, per germline (reference sequence). The length of the CDR3 is 16 residues. In nucleotides, the CDR3 is TGTGCCAGCAGCTTAGGCCCAGCGGGGGGGCACAATGAGCAGTTCTTC. Translation gives CASSLGPAGGHNEQFF.

This clonotype showed up just a few times. The genes are TRBV5-1 and TRBJ1-2; D is unresolved. Between the trimmed V and J ends, which lost 4 bases and 5 bases, there was a span of 15 bases. CDR1 is SGHRS, CDR2 YFSETQ, per germline. This CDR3 has 14 amino acids. CDR3 amino acids: CASSEASGSYGYTF. The CDR3 DNA is TGCGCCAGCAGCGAGGCATCGGGATCTTATGGCTACACCTTC.

Many counts were recorded for this clonotype. The chain links TRBV7-9 to TRBJ2-2, with D unclear. From germline, CDR1 is SEHNR and CDR2 FQNEAQ (reference sequence). The CDR3 is made up of 14 amino acids. V dropped 1 base and J dropped 0 bases, with 3 bases sitting between them. The CDR3 DNA is TGTGCCAGCAGCTTAGTTGCGAACACCGGGGAGCTGTTTTTT. It translates to CASSLVANTGELFF.

This clonotype was seen many times. The chain joins TRBV28 to TRBJ2-5, with D unresolved. V lost 2 bases, J lost 0 bases, and 10 bases lay in between. Germline CDR1 is MDHEN and CDR2 is SYDVKM. The CDR3 runs to 15 residues. The chain's CDR3 is CASSLDQLNQETQYF. In DNA form, the CDR3 reads TGTGCCAGCAGTTTAGATCAACTAAACCAAGAGACCCAGTACTTC.

The V gene is TRBV28, the J gene TRBJ1-4; D not resolved. Trimming removed 7 bases at V and 5 bases at J, with 14 bases between. This CDR3 is built from 14 residues. Germline CDR1 is MDHEN and CDR2 is SYDVKM. DNA of the CDR3: TGTGCCAGCACCCCCCGGAGAAGGAATGAAAAACTGTTTTTT. It encodes CASTPRRRNEKLFF.